This T cell receptor beta chain was sequenced during a study of blood T cell repertoires in COVID-19. Background on the study: Sources were T cells, B-cell-depleted T cells, or PBMCs; the material itself was cDNA or gDNA.

CDR3 length: 14 amino acids. Germline values: CDR1 WSHSY, CDR2 SAAADI. V shed 7 bases and J shed 2 bases, with 12 bases lying between them. Original analysis: The authors estimated nucleated cell counts from reference gene primer amplification. TCRdb's copy holds only in-frame clones and misses some; the assay was immunoSEQ multiplex PCR. D and trimming come from the DNA, and the V and J calls and clone size come from that table. The repertoire consists of under 200,000 clones, with around 90% occurring once and the leading ten covering around 4%. The chain has TRBV10-2 and TRBJ2-4, with a tentative D call TRBD2 (5 bases). This clonotype was obtained from a woman aged 60-75 years who had recovered from COVID-19. Sequencing was performed on peripheral blood. The CDR3 region has the DNA TGCGCCAGCATCTCATCCGGGACCAAAAACATTCAGTACTTC. Its translation: CASISSGTKNIQYF.